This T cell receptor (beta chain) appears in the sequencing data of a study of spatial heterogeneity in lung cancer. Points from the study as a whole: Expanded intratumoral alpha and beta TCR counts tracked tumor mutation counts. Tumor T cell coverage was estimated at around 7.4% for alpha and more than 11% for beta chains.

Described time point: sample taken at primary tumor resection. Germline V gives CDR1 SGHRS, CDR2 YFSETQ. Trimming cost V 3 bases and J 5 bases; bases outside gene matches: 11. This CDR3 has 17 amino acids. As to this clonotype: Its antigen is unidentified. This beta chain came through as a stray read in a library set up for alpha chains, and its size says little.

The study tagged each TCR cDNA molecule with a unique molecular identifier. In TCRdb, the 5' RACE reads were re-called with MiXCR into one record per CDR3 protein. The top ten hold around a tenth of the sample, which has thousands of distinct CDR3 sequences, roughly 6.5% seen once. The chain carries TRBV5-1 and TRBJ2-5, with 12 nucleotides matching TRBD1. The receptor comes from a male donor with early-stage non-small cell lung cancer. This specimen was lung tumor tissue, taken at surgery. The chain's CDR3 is CASSSTPGTGGAETQYF. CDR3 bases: TGCGCCAGCAGCTCTACCCCCGGGACAGGGGGCGCCGAGACCCAGTACTTC.